Listed here are 18 T cell receptor beta chains from one sample, sequenced in a study of blood T cell repertoires in COVID-19. This table comes from immunoSEQ multiplex PCR, and its TCRdb copy is limited to in-frame clones, with some not included. The sample shows about 440,000 clones, about 91% of them seen only once. The specimen sequenced was peripheral blood. These receptors were taken from a woman in her fifties or sixties with COVID-19, enrolled during active disease.

The chain is built from TRBV4-1 and TRBJ2-3, with 11 positions matching TRBD2. V was clipped by 4 bases and J by 6 bases; unmatched bases: 12. Germline CDR1 and CDR2: MGHRA and YSYEKL. The CDR3 runs 17 residues. The CDR3 loop reads CASSPGGLAGGRDTQYF. In DNA form, the CDR3 reads TGCGCCAGCAGCCCCGGAGGGTTAGCGGGGGGGCGGGATACGCAGTATTTT.

This chain links TRBV10-2 with TRBJ1-4; 8 bases fit TRBD1. Germline CDR1 is WSHSY and CDR2 is SAAADI. The CDR3 is 18 amino acids. V trimming: 2 bases; J trimming: 2 bases; junction bases outside the gene matches: 10. CDR3 DNA sequence: TGCGCCAGCAGTGAGAACAGGGGGGGATCGTGGACTAATGAAAAACTGTTTTTT. It codes for CASSENRGGSWTNEKLFF.

The chain employs TRBV5-6 and TRBJ2-3, with 12 bases lining up with TRBD2. With 2 bases clipped from V and 5 bases from J, the junction kept 9 bases outside the gene matches. Germline assignment: CDR1 SGHDT and CDR2 YYEEEE. The CDR3 totals 17 residues. In nucleotides, the CDR3 is TGTGCCAGCAGCTTCGGTCTAGCGGGGGGGAGTGGAGATACGCAGTATTTT. This codes for CASSFGLAGGSGDTQYF.

The sample holds one count of this clone. V gene TRBV5-1 combines with J gene TRBJ2-3; D perhaps matches TRBD1 (6 bases). This CDR3 spans 15 amino acids. The germline gives CDR1 SGHRS, CDR2 YFSETQ. The ends were cut back, 6 bases at V and 0 bases at J, with 14 bases in the middle. CDR3 DNA sequence: TGCGCCAGCACCAAGGACAGCACTAGCACAGATACGCAGTATTTT. Protein sequence: CASTKDSTSTDTQYF.

This sequence joins TRBV12-3 or TRBV12-4 and TRBJ2-7; unclear D gene. The germline V and J ends were trimmed by 7 bases and 7 bases, with 11 bases remaining between them. The CDR3 is 11 amino acids. CDR3 in DNA: TGTGCCAGCACCCCTCTGCGGGAGCAGTACTTC. Translated, it gives CASTPLREQYF.

The chain is built from TRBV12-5 and TRBJ1-1; possible D gene TRBD1, 5 bases. Trimming pared 5 bases from V and 7 bases from J, leaving 17 bases between. The CDR3 has 14 residues. Looked up from germline, CDR1 is LGHNT and CDR2 is FRNRAP. This chain's CDR3 is CASGNTGGRREAFF. The CDR3 DNA reads as TGTGCTAGTGGTAACACCGGGGGTAGGCGTGAAGCTTTCTTT.

V and J are TRBV5-6 and TRBJ2-3; 12 nucleotides agree with TRBD2. This CDR3 comprises 18 residues. V dropped 4 bases and J dropped 3; count of bases not matched to a gene: 12. Germline V gives CDR1 SGHDT, CDR2 YYEEEE. CDR3 loop: CASSPRRLAGVGTDTQYF. The CDR3, as DNA: TGTGCCAGCAGCCCACGGCGACTAGCGGGGGTAGGAACAGATACGCAGTATTTT.

V gene TRBV12-3 or TRBV12-4 combines with J gene TRBJ2-1; TRBD2 might be the D (6 bases). The V gene lost 10 bases and the J gene lost 7 bases, with 17 bases spanning the gap. This CDR3 comprises 13 residues. CDR3 loop: CATSIREINEQFF. The DNA for the CDR3 is TGTGCCACCTCGATTCGGGAGATAAATGAGCAGTTCTTC.

This clone was observed once. The CDR3 nucleotides are TGCGCCAGCAGCCGGGAGTACAATGAGCAGTTCTTC. Amino acid sequence: CASSREYNEQFF. The chain recombines TRBV4-1 with TRBJ2-1, with D perhaps TRBD2 (5 bases). The CDR3 is made up of 12 amino acids. From germline, CDR1 is MGHRA and CDR2 YSYEKL. The V and J ends lost 4 bases and 4 bases respectively, with 5 bases between them.

The CDR3 is CASSPSGANEAFF. CDR3 DNA sequence: TGTGCCAGCAGCCCTTCTGGGGCGAATGAAGCTTTCTTT. The rearrangement uses TRBV13 and TRBJ1-1, with D possibly TRBD1 on 5 matching bases. V was pared by 5 bases and J by 7 bases, with 14 bases between. The CDR3 runs 13 residues. Germline V gene data show CDR1 as PRHDT and CDR2 as FYEKMQ (reference sequence).

The chain uses TRBV9 and TRBJ1-2, with D perhaps TRBD1 (5 bases). V gave up 3 bases and J gave up 6 bases, with 9 bases separating them. CDR3 length: 12 amino acids. From germline, CDR1 is SGDLS and CDR2 YYNGEE. CDR3 nucleotides: TGTGCCAGCAGCGCCGGAGGGGATGGCTACACCTTC. Its protein is CASSAGGDGYTF.

This chain links TRBV6-5 with TRBJ1-2, with TRBD1 matching over 7 bases. The CDR3 totals 14 residues. With 7 bases clipped from V and 8 bases from J, the junction kept 13 bases outside the gene matches. Germline values: CDR1 MNHEY, CDR2 SVGAGI. CDR3 in DNA: TGTGCCAGCAACCTGGGACAGACGCCCGTCGGCTACACCTTC. Its translation is CASNLGQTPVGYTF.

The chain is built from TRBV5-5 and TRBJ1-3; D may be TRBD1 (6 bases). Trimming left V 4 bases short and J 2 bases short, with 10 bases between. The CDR3 is 14 amino acids. Germline V gene sequence: CDR1 SGHKS, CDR2 YYEKEE (reference sequence). This chain's CDR3 is CASSPTGPGNTIYF. CDR3 in DNA: TGTGCCAGCAGCCCTACAGGGCCTGGAAACACCATATATTTT. Using reference TRBV5-5 and TRBJ1-3 for the parts outside the CDR3, the full variable domain is DAGVTQSPTHLIKTRGQQVTLRCSPISGHKSVSWYQQVLGQGPQFIFQYYEKEERGRGNFPDRFSARQFPNYSSELNVNALLLGDSALYLCASSPTGPGNTIYFGEGSWLTVV.

The V and J genes are TRBV9 and TRBJ2-5; no reliable D call. There are 15 residues in the CDR3. Germline lookup yields CDR1 SGDLS and CDR2 YYNGEE. V gave up 0 bases and J gave up 2 bases, with 11 bases separating them. The CDR3 loop is CASSVALTEQETQYF. CDR3 bases: TGTGCCAGCAGCGTAGCCCTCACAGAACAAGAGACCCAGTACTTC.

The V gene is TRBV6-1, the J gene TRBJ1-4; TRBD1 is a possible D gene (6 bases). The CDR3 covers 17 residues. Germline assignment: CDR1 MNHNS and CDR2 SASEGT. Trimming removed 0 bases from V and 4 bases from J, with 15 bases in between. CDR3 region: CASSEARWGQGNEKLFF. The DNA for the CDR3 is TGTGCCAGCAGTGAAGCCAGGTGGGGGCAGGGTAATGAAAAACTGTTTTTT.

This clone was observed once. The rearrangement joins TRBV9 to TRBJ2-2; no firm D call. CDR3 length: 16 residues. Germline V gene lookup returns CDR1 SGDLS and CDR2 YYNGEE. With 1 base removed from V and 0 bases from J, the gap between germline ends came to 10 bases. In DNA, the CDR3 is TGTGCCAGCAGCGTACGCCAAGCCTCGAACACCGGGGAGCTGTTTTTT. Translating it yields CASSVRQASNTGELFF.

To note about this clone: A junction boundary mismatches the germline segment, possibly from a read error. The chain couples TRBV12-3 or TRBV12-4 to TRBJ2-4; D is perhaps TRBD2 (7 bases). The length of the CDR3 is 11 residues. CDR3 coding DNA: TGTGCCAGCTTAGGGGGGGGCCTTGCCCACTTC. It encodes CASLGGGLAHF.

This chain links TRBV7-2 with TRBJ2-7; maybe TRBD2 (5 bases). CDR1 and CDR2 (germline): SGHTA, FQGNSA. This CDR3 has 14 residues. The V and J ends lost 6 bases and 5 bases respectively, with 17 bases between them. The CDR3 DNA follows: TGTGCCAGCAGTTTGAGCGGCCGGGCCAACGAGCAGTACTTC. It yields the protein CASSLSGRANEQYF.